This T cell receptor (beta chain) was recorded in a study of Ad26.COV2.S vaccination and SARS-CoV-2 variants. The overall study: Donor got 5x10^10 or 1x10^11 viral particles of Ad26.COV2.S.

On this clone: Its specificity is not known.

Only in-frame clones appear in the TCRdb table, and some are missing; sequencing was by immunoSEQ multiplex PCR. In the table there are over 400,000 clones, about 92% of which are singletons. Broader study findings: It was reported that spike-specific CD8+ and CD4+ T cell responses were substantially broad after vaccination. Analyses of TCR breadth and depth may have underestimated total T cell responses.

Treatment reported: about 20 received Ad26.COV2.S at low or high dose, single or two shots; about 5 received placebo; per-sample allocation not given. Material that was analyzed had been drawn on day 63 after the first vaccine or placebo injection. V gave up 6 bases and J gave up 5 bases, with 15 bases separating them. CDR3 length: 14 residues. The germline gives CDR1 MNHEY, CDR2 SVGAGI. The origin of this receptor is a person between 18 and 59 years old who received the Ad26.COV2.S COVID-19 vaccine or a placebo. This specimen consisted of peripheral blood, obtained in a trial of Ad26.COV2.S vaccine versus placebo. The J gene is TRBJ2-3, the V gene TRBV6-5; perhaps TRBD2 as D (5 bases). CDR3 residues: CASRYGLRGDTQYF. The DNA of the CDR3 is TGTGCCAGCAGATACGGACTTAGAGGAGATACGCAGTATTTT.